These T cell receptor beta chains were read from a single sample in a study of neurological immune-mediated disorders. MiXCR, applied by TCRdb to the 5' RACE reads, yields one record per CDR3 protein. The sample includes approximately 38,000 distinct CDR3 sequences, 6% to 7.5% of them seen just once. The material sequenced was CD4+ T cells from blood. These TCRs come from a man over 45 in good health. Both conserved end residues are part of each CDR3. The D gene is left open where the match is weak. Expanded clones are given a class, and other clones once, few, many or no size at all.

clone size	V gene	D gene	J gene	CDR3 DNA	CDR3 protein
many	TRBV10-3	TRBD1	TRBJ1-6	TGTGCCATCAAGGAGGGGGCTGGTTCACCCCTCCACTTT	CAIKEGAGSPLHF
few	TRBV30	TRBD1	TRBJ1-1	TGTGCCTGGAGGCTGACAGGGGGGGCTTTCTTT	CAWRLTGGAFF
many	TRBV10-3	TRBD2	TRBJ2-3	TGTGCCATCAGTGAGTCGAAGCGGGGGGGAGATACGCAGTATTTT	CAISESKRGGDTQYF
-	TRBV7-2	-	TRBJ2-7	TGTGCCAGCAGCTCGCAACCGAAGTTCGACGAGCAGTACTTC	CASSSQPKFDEQYF
many	TRBV20-1	TRBD1	TRBJ2-3	TGCAGTGCAAGGGACAGGGCACCTGAGTCCGGCACAGATACGCAGTATTTT	CSARDRAPESGTDTQYF
many	TRBV7-2	-	TRBJ2-7	TGTGCCAGCAGCCCTGGGGGACATACCTACGAGCAGTACTTC	CASSPGGHTYEQYF
many	TRBV24-1	TRBD2	TRBJ2-5	TGTGCCACCAGTGAGTCGGGACTAGCGGGAGGGGAGACCCAGTACTTC	CATSESGLAGGETQYF
few	TRBV18	-	TRBJ2-7	TGTGCCAGCTCACCACCGTCGTCCTACGAGCAGTACTTC	CASSPPSSYEQYF
-	TRBV5-1	-	TRBJ1-3	TGCGTCAGCAGCGTAATGTCGGGAAACACCATATATTTT	CVSSVMSGNTIYF
many	TRBV6-6	TRBD1	TRBJ2-7	TGTGCCAGCACCCGACGCCTCCCCGGGACAGGGCAGGAGCAGTACTTC	CASTRRLPGTGQEQYF
many	TRBV20-1	-	TRBJ2-5	TGCAGTGCTAGCTCCGTAGGGACCCAGTACTTC	CSASSVGTQYF
many	TRBV5-6	-	TRBJ2-5	TGTGCCAGCAGCTTGGGGCAGGCCGGACCTACTACTACCCAGTACTTC	CASSLGQAGPTTTQYF
many	TRBV7-2	-	TRBJ2-5	TGCGCCAGCAGCTTCAGCGGGCGAGAGACCCAGTACTTC	CASSFSGRETQYF
many	TRBV6-5	-	TRBJ1-4	TGTGCCAGCAGGCTCTCCGGCCCCGCTAATGAAAAACTGTTTTTT	CASRLSGPANEKLFF
-	TRBV4-3	-	TRBJ2-7	TGCGCCAGCAGCCAACTGGTCAGGGGTCCCTACGAGCAGTACTTC	CASSQLVRGPYEQYF
many	TRBV6-5	-	TRBJ2-7	TGTGCCAGCGGCCAAGGCGGTGAGCAGTACTTC	CASGQGGEQYF
many	TRBV4-1	TRBD1	TRBJ2-7	TGCGCCAGCAGCCAAGAGTACAGGGGCTCCTACGAGCAGTACTTC	CASSQEYRGSYEQYF
many	TRBV5-1	-	TRBJ2-6	TGCGCCAGCAGAGTGAGGGATGGGGCCAACGTCCTGACTTTC	CASRVRDGANVLTF
many	TRBV4-2	-	TRBJ1-5	TGTGCCAGCAGCCAGGAGTATAGCAATCAGCCCCAGCATTTT	CASSQEYSNQPQHF
many	TRBV29-1	-	TRBJ1-1	TGCAGCGTTGCGTTCAGCATGAACACTGAAGCTTTCTTT	CSVAFSMNTEAFF
many	TRBV10-2	-	TRBJ1-4	TGCGCCAGCAGAGCTACAGAGGCAACTAATGAAAAACTGTTTTTT	CASRATEATNEKLFF
many	TRBV3-1	TRBD2	TRBJ2-7	TGTGCCAGCAGCCAACTGGGACTAGCGGGAAACTACGAGCAGTACTTC	CASSQLGLAGNYEQYF
many	TRBV7-3	TRBD2	TRBJ2-1	TGTGCCAGCAGCCTCTCCCCGGACCCGGGGGGGAATGAGCAGTTCTTC	CASSLSPDPGGNEQFF
once	TRBV30	-	TRBJ2-7	TGTGCCTGGGGACGGGTAGGAGGTGAGGGGAACGAGCAGTACTTC	CAWGRVGGEGNEQYF
many	TRBV5-1	-	TRBJ2-7	TGCGCCAGCAGCTTGGGCCTCACCGCCTACGAGCAGTACTTC	CASSLGLTAYEQYF
-	TRBV6-5	TRBD2	TRBJ2-7	TGTGCCAGCAGGGGACTAGGCCTCTCCTACGAGCAGTACTTC	CASRGLGLSYEQYF
many	TRBV27	-	TRBJ1-5	TGTGCCAGCAGTTTAAACGACAGGCAGCCCCAGCATTTT	CASSLNDRQPQHF
-	TRBV29-1	-	TRBJ2-7	TGCAGCGTTGAAGGGCTGGGGGTCTACGAGCAGTACTTC	CSVEGLGVYEQYF
many	TRBV29-1	-	TRBJ2-7	TGCAGCGGGAGGGCCGGTAACGGCGAGCAGTACTTC	CSGRAGNGEQYF
once	TRBV5-4	TRBD2	TRBJ2-1	TGTGCCAGCAGCTTGACTAGCGGTGGGAGGAATGAGCAGTTCTTC	CASSLTSGGRNEQFF
-	TRBV5-4	TRBD1	TRBJ2-7	TGTGCCAGCAGCTTCGGACAGGGTGGCTACGAGCAGTACTTC	CASSFGQGGYEQYF
many	TRBV4-3	TRBD2	TRBJ2-7	TGCGCCAGCAGCCAGATGCGGGGGGGCAGGTACGAGCAGTACTTC	CASSQMRGGRYEQYF